Below are 5 T cell receptor beta chains sequenced from a single sample in a study of T cell responses to AZD1222 COVID-19 vaccine. Generated by immunoSEQ multiplex PCR, the TCRdb table keeps only in-frame clones and is missing some. Among tens of thousands of clones listed, roughly nine tenths were seen once. The sample consisted of peripheral blood, taken on day 0 of AZD1222 vaccination. These receptors were taken from an adult in good health.

As to this clone: Germline is not matched at one junction end, which may reflect a read error. The chain links TRBV7-7 to TRBJ2-1; weak D call: TRBD2 (6 bases). Germline V gene data show CDR1 as SSHAT and CDR2 as FNYEAQ (reference sequence). The CDR3 is 15 residues long. The CDR3 is CASSFRYGSPYEQFF. CDR3 coding DNA: TGTGCTAGCAGTTTTCGGTACGGGAGTCCCTATGAGCAGTTCTTC.

The V and J genes are TRBV28 and TRBJ1-5, with D possibly TRBD1 on 5 matching bases. Germline CDR1 reads MDHEN; CDR2 reads SYDVKM. The V end was cut by 7 bases, the J end by 9 bases, with 13 bases between. The CDR3 sequence is 12 residues long. The CDR3 DNA follows: TGTGCCAGCAATCAGGGACCACGGCCCCAGCATTTT. Its translation: CASNQGPRPQHF.

V usage is TRBV14 and J usage is TRBJ2-1; D may be TRBD1 (5 bases). This CDR3 region has 14 residues. Germline V gene data show CDR1 as SGHDN and CDR2 as FVKESK. With 1 base removed from V and 6 bases from J, the gap between germline ends came to 10 bases. The CDR3 reads CASSQVRAGNEQFF. CDR3 DNA sequence: TGTGCCAGCAGCCAAGTCAGGGCCGGCAATGAGCAGTTCTTC.

This clone has just one count. The CDR3 reads CASSDGHYGYTF. CDR3 DNA sequence: TGCGCCAGCAGTGACGGACACTATGGCTACACCTTC. The genes are TRBV10-1 and TRBJ1-2, with no clear D. The CDR3 runs to 12 residues. Deletions cut 3 bases from V and 3 bases from J, with 5 bases between. Per the germline V gene, CDR1 is WNHNN and CDR2 is SYGVQD (reference sequence).

The V and J genes are TRBV6-5 and TRBJ1-4; a weak D match, TRBD1 (6 bases). The germline gives CDR1 MNHEY, CDR2 SVGAGI. This CDR3 is built from 14 residues. With 5 bases removed from V and 8 bases from J, the gap between germline ends came to 15 bases. This chain's CDR3 is CASSRQEVMEKLFF. CDR3 nucleotide sequence: TGTGCCAGCAGTCGACAGGAGGTAATGGAAAAACTGTTTTTT.